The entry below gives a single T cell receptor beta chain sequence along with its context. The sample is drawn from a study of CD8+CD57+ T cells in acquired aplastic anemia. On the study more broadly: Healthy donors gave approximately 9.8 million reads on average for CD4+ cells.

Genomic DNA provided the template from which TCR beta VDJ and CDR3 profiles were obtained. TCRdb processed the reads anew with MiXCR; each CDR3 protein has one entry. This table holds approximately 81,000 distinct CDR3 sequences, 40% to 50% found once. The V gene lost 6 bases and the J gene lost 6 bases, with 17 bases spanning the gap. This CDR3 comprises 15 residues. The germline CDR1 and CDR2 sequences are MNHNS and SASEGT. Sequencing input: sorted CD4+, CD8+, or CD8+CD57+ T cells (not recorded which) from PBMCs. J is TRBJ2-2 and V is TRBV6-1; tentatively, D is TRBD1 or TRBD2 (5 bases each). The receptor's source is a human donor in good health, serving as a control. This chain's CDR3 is CASSRIFRGAGELFF. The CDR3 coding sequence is TGTGCCAGCAGCCGAATTTTTCGAGGGGCCGGGGAGCTGTTTTTT.